A selection of T cell receptor beta chains follows, all from one sample in a study of T cells expressing NK-cell markers. No DNA is given; TCRdb re-called the 5' RACE reads and lists each CDR3 protein once. The sample has 120,000 to 150,000 distinct CDR3 sequences, and its top ten clones hold about 12%. The sequenced material came from blood T cells: a sorted CD56 or NKG2C T cell subset, CD4+ or CD8+ T cells, or bulk PBMC T cells (not recorded which). The origin of the receptors is a man aged 18-30 years in good health. Each CDR3 is given with its conserved first and last residue. Each record gives: V gene, J gene, CDR3 protein.

V: TRBV19
J: TRBJ2-7
CDR3: CASSIGRGDPYEQYF

V: TRBV19
J: TRBJ2-5
CDR3: CASSIGDRDPETQYF

V: TRBV29-1
J: TRBJ2-1
CDR3: CSVVDSIHNEQFF

V: TRBV7-9
J: TRBJ1-1
CDR3: CASSLSQGGAFF

V: TRBV12-3/TRBV12-4
J: TRBJ2-1
CDR3: CASSLVDRENEQFF

V: TRBV20-1
J: TRBJ2-5
CDR3: CSARDFLAGEAETQYF

V: TRBV6-1
J: TRBJ1-1
CDR3: CASSTPGQYAEAFF

V: TRBV5-1
J: TRBJ2-1
CDR3: CASSLALANEQFF

V: TRBV12-5
J: TRBJ2-3
CDR3: CASAQRDGPSTDTQYF

V: TRBV28
J: TRBJ2-7
CDR3: CAIWDRGAYEQYF

V: TRBV29-1
J: TRBJ1-5
CDR3: CSVASGLIQPQHF

V: TRBV12-3/TRBV12-4
J: TRBJ2-7
CDR3: CASSLGLSGSLLREQYF

V: TRBV12-3/TRBV12-4
J: TRBJ2-6
CDR3: CASSLVPGTGANVLTF

V: TRBV19
J: TRBJ2-1
CDR3: CASSIPRHEQFF

V: TRBV9
J: TRBJ2-7
CDR3: CASSPHSPTSGRTDEQYF

V: TRBV5-1
J: TRBJ2-1
CDR3: CASSLANRDEQFF

V: TRBV15
J: TRBJ2-1
CDR3: CATSRPTSGNEQFF

V: TRBV5-1
J: TRBJ2-3
CDR3: CASGPDWYTDTQYF

V: TRBV12-3/TRBV12-4
J: TRBJ2-7
CDR3: CASSTDQGPSFYEQYF

V: TRBV19
J: TRBJ2-1
CDR3: CASSILGLAGDEQFF